Listed here are 22 T cell receptor beta chains from one sample, sequenced in a study of T-cell reconstitution after alpha-beta-depleted transplantation in children. Unique molecular identifiers featured in how the TCRbeta library was prepared. From the PCR reads, TCRdb called clonotypes with MiXCR, one entry per CDR3 protein. The data contain about 460,000 distinct CDR3 sequences, 10% of them singletons. The sequenced sample was PBMCs, obtained before TCRalphabeta/CD19-depleted stem cell transplant. Every receptor here comes from a child aged 2-15 years with inherited bone marrow failure, due to receive a stem cell transplant.

The rearrangement links TRBV7-8 to TRBJ2-7, with no clear D. V lost 5 bases and J 0 bases, leaving 11 bases between the germline ends. From germline, CDR1 is SGHVS and CDR2 FQNEAQ. This CDR3 has 14 amino acids. CDR3 sequence (DNA): TGTGCCAGCAGCCCGACGACAAGCTCCTACGAGCAGTACTTC. Translating gives CASSPTTSSYEQYF.

This clonotype has at least ten counts. The chain employs TRBV4-2 and TRBJ2-7; tentatively, D is TRBD2 (5 bases). Per germline, CDR1 LGHNA and CDR2 YNFKEQ. Trimming cost V 4 bases and J 1 base, with 11 bases left between them. The CDR3 loop spans 14 amino acids. The DNA for the CDR3 is TGTGCCAGCAGCCCAGACTATTCATCCTACGAGCAGTACTTC. Translated, it gives CASSPDYSSYEQYF.

The table lists this clonotype with a few counts. This chain connects TRBV9 to TRBJ2-7, with 7 bases fitting TRBD1. Trimming took 3 bases from V and 6 from J; bases not matched to a gene: 6. The CDR3 spans 13 residues. Germline V gene lookup returns CDR1 SGDLS and CDR2 YYNGEE. CDR3 sequence: CASSGQGRGEQYF. CDR3 DNA sequence: TGTGCCAGCAGCGGACAGGGACGGGGCGAGCAGTACTTC. The full variable domain, its missing parts supplied by reference TRBV9 and TRBJ2-7, is DSGVTQTPKHLITATGQRVTLRCSPRSGDLSVYWYQQSLDQGLQFLIQYYNGEERAKGNILERFSAQQFPDLHSELNLSSLELGDSALYFCASSGQGRGEQYFGPGTRLTVT.

In its sample, this clonotype was seen many times. The CDR3 region is CASSLARSDNEQFF. CDR3 nucleotide sequence: TGTGCCAGCAGTTTAGCCCGATCCGACAATGAGCAGTTCTTC. V usage is TRBV12-3 or TRBV12-4 and J usage is TRBJ2-1; D is unclear. CDR3 length: 14 amino acids. V was cut by 0 bases and J by 5 bases, with 8 bases left in between.

This clonotype came up many times. The gene calls are TRBV12-3 or TRBV12-4 and TRBJ1-5; TRBD1 agrees at 10 bases. There are 15 residues in the CDR3. V trimming: 5 bases; J trimming: 2 bases; junction bases outside the gene matches: 3. The CDR3 here is CASSAGTGGNQPQHF. For the CDR3, the DNA is TGTGCCAGCAGTGCCGGGACAGGGGGCAATCAGCCCCAGCATTTT.

This clonotype was recorded a few times. The chain recombines TRBV2 with TRBJ2-3; TRBD2 matches at 11 bases. Germline CDR1 is SNHLY and CDR2 is FYNNEI. The CDR3 totals 19 residues. The V segment lost 6 bases and the J segment 1 base; nucleotides outside the gene matches: 15. CDR3 residues: CASRDLSGRAVDGTDTQYF. The CDR3 DNA reads TGTGCCAGCAGGGATCTTAGCGGGAGGGCCGTTGATGGCACAGATACGCAGTATTTT. Using reference TRBV2 and TRBJ2-3 for the parts outside the CDR3, the full variable domain is EPEVTQTPSHQVTQMGQEVILRCVPISNHLYFYWYRQILGQKVEFLVSFYNNEISEKSEIFDDQFSVERPDGSNFTLKIRSTKLEDSAMYFCASRDLSGRAVDGTDTQYFGPGTRLTVL.

Of note for this clonotype: A read error may be the cause here, since a much bigger clone is one base away. The chain links TRBV10-2 to TRBJ2-5; perhaps TRBD2 as D (6 bases). This CDR3 region has 16 residues. Germline assignment: CDR1 WSHSY and CDR2 SAAADI. CDR3 in amino acids: CASSERWAGRSEPQYF. The DNA of the CDR3 is TGCGCCAGCAGTGAGAGGTGGGCGGGACGGTCAGAGCCCCAGTACTTC.

The chain carries TRBV4-3 and TRBJ1-2, with 11 bases that match TRBD1. Germline assignment: CDR1 LGHNA and CDR2 YSLEER. Unmatched junction bases numbered 7, after V lost 4 bases and J lost 3 bases. The CDR3 sequence is 16 residues long. The CDR3 DNA reads as TGCGCCAGCAGCCGCGGACAGGGGGCGCGGTACTATGGCTACACCTTC. Translation gives CASSRGQGARYYGYTF.

This clonotype was counted many times. The V gene is TRBV12-3 or TRBV12-4, the J gene TRBJ2-1; 9 nucleotides line up with TRBD1. The V gene end was trimmed by 5 bases and the J gene end by 5 bases; junction bases not matched to a gene: 4. CDR3 size: 14 residues. Written as DNA, the CDR3 is TGTGCCAGCAGTCCCGGGACAGGGAACAATGAGCAGTTCTTC. Its translation: CASSPGTGNNEQFF.

This clonotype showed up many times. The V call is TRBV10-3, the J call TRBJ2-2; TRBD1 agrees at 8 bases. V lost 4 bases and J lost 7; bases outside the gene matches: 8. This CDR3 is 15 amino acids long. The V gene's germline CDR1 is ENHRY and CDR2 SYGVKD. The CDR3 spells CAISGSDREDGELFF. In DNA form, the CDR3 reads TGTGCCATCAGTGGATCGGACAGGGAGGACGGGGAGCTGTTTTTT.

This clonotype was recorded at least ten times. The chain recombines TRBV14 with TRBJ1-1; no clear D gene. V lost 4 bases to trimming and J lost 0 bases, with 6 bases between them. Per the germline V gene, CDR1 is SGHDN and CDR2 is FVKESK. The CDR3 is made up of 13 amino acids. CDR3 in amino acids: CASSLLMNTEAFF. The DNA for the CDR3 is TGTGCCAGCAGCCTTCTAATGAACACTGAAGCTTTCTTT.

This clonotype has only a few counts. CDR3 sequence reads: CASSLARGGYGYTF. CDR3 nucleotides: TGTGCCAGCAGTTTAGCGCGAGGGGGCTATGGCTACACCTTC. This chain connects TRBV12-3 or TRBV12-4 to TRBJ1-2; maybe TRBD1 (6 bases). CDR3 size: 14 residues. The ends were cut back, 0 bases at V and 4 bases at J, with 9 bases in the middle.

This clonotype was observed at least ten times. CDR3 sequence reads: CASSFLFSEQYF. In nucleotides, the CDR3 is TGTGCCAGCAGTTTTCTGTTCAGCGAGCAGTACTTC. The chain links TRBV12-3 or TRBV12-4 to TRBJ2-7; no clear D. Trimming removed 3 bases from V and 6 bases from J, with 9 bases in between. The CDR3 extends over 12 amino acids.

The chain has TRBV29-1 and TRBJ2-5; 9 nucleotides agree with TRBD2. The CDR3 totals 18 residues. Germline V gene sequence: CDR1 SQVTM, CDR2 ANQGSEA. Trimming removed 5 bases from V and 3 bases from J; junction bases left unmatched: 19. For the CDR3, the DNA is TGCAGCGTTATTCCTCACCTAGCGGGGACGCTCGCAAAAGAGACCCAGTACTTC. This gives the protein CSVIPHLAGTLAKETQYF.

This clonotype was detected many times. The V call is TRBV7-2, the J call TRBJ2-7, with 9 positions matching TRBD2. The ends lost 7 bases at V and 4 bases at J; junction bases unmatched: 11. CDR1 is SGHTA and CDR2 is FQGNSA in the germline V gene. CDR3 size: 15 residues. CDR3 residues: CASTLRAGGPYEQYF. CDR3 bases: TGTGCCAGCACCCTGAGGGCGGGAGGGCCGTACGAGCAGTACTTC.

The chain uses TRBV12-3 or TRBV12-4 and TRBJ2-7; TRBD1 is a possible D gene (5 bases). The CDR3 runs to 14 residues. V was trimmed by 4 bases and J by 2 bases, leaving 12 bases between them. This CDR3 is CASSSRTLPYEQYF. The CDR3 nucleotides read TGTGCCAGCAGTTCCAGGACACTTCCCTACGAGCAGTACTTC.

This clonotype was recorded at least ten times. The J gene is TRBJ1-5, the V gene TRBV4-3; D unresolved. With 1 base removed from V and 6 bases from J, the gap between germline ends came to 13 bases. The length of the CDR3 is 15 residues. Germline CDR1 and CDR2: LGHNA and YSLEER. As DNA, the CDR3 is TGCGCCAGCAGCCAAGCGAGTGGTTTCGGTCAGCCCCAGCATTTT. This gives the protein CASSQASGFGQPQHF.

This clonotype was counted many times. The chain combines TRBV12-3 or TRBV12-4 with TRBJ1-5, with D unclear. V lost 1 base and J 3 bases, leaving 7 bases between the germline ends. This CDR3 contains 14 residues. The CDR3 nucleotides are TGTGCCAGCAGTTTAGGCAATATCAATCAGCCCCAGCATTTT. It encodes CASSLGNINQPQHF.

This chain connects TRBV27 to TRBJ2-2; TRBD1 matches 8 bases. J was trimmed by 4 bases and V by 3 bases; bases with no gene match: 7. This CDR3 contains 16 residues. The germline V gene has CDR1 MNHEY and CDR2 SMNVEV (reference sequence). CDR3 in amino acids: CASSFSGQGGTGELFF. The CDR3 DNA follows: TGTGCCAGCAGTTTCTCCGGACAGGGAGGCACCGGGGAGCTGTTTTTT.

The chain employs TRBV5-1 and TRBJ2-2; 10 bases align to TRBD1. Germline V gene lookup returns CDR1 SGHRS and CDR2 YFSETQ. V trimming: 0 bases; J trimming: 4 bases; junction bases outside the gene matches: 6. This CDR3 has 17 residues. The CDR3 protein is CASSLEGQGSSTGELFF. The CDR3 nucleotides read TGCGCCAGCAGCTTGGAGGGACAGGGGTCCAGCACCGGGGAGCTGTTTTTT.

Many counts were recorded for this clonotype. The J gene is TRBJ2-1, the V gene TRBV20-1; maybe TRBD2 (7 bases). V was cut by 5 bases and J by 11 bases, with 19 bases left in between. The germline V gene encodes CDR1 DFQATT and CDR2 SNEGSKA (reference sequence). The CDR3 has 13 amino acids. As DNA, the CDR3 is TGCAGTGCTGGGGGGGGCAGAGCAAAACAGCAGTTCTTC. It is translated as CSAGGGRAKQQFF.

The chain uses TRBV7-2 and TRBJ2-7; D might be TRBD1 (6 bases). CDR1 SGHTA and CDR2 FQGNSA come from the germline V gene. The CDR3 has 15 residues. V was cut by 0 bases and J by 3 bases, with 12 bases left in between. The CDR3 nucleotides read TGTGCCAGCAGCTTAGCGGGACATGTATACTACGAGCAGTACTTC. Translation: CASSLAGHVYYEQYF.